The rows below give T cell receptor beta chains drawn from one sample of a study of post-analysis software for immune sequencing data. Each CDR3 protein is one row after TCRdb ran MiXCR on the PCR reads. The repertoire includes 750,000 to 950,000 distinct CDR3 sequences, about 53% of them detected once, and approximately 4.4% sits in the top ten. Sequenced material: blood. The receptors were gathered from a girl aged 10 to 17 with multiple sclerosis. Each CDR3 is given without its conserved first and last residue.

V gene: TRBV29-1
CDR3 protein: SVSAQGYGYT

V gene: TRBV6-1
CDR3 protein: ASSVEGQGIYEQY

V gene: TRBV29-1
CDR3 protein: SVVGPSYEQY

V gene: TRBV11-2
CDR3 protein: ASSLGGRGGETQY

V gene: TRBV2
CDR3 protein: ASGMGGYEQY

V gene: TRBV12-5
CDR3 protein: ASGLISIGYT

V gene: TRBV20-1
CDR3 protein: SARGTFEANIQY

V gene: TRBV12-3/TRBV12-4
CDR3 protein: ASSWGNPYNEQF

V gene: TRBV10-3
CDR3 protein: AIQEDRSGTDTQY

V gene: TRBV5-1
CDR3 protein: ASSLQGQGAREQF

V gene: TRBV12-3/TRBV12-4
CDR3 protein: ASRPGTGGSPTYEQY

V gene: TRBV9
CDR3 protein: ASSVALAMDGTDTQY

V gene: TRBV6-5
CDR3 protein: ASSYRDTDGETQY

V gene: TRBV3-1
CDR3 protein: ASSRSGTRASPLH

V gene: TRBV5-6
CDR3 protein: ASSLARGPYGYT

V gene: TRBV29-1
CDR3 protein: SALWDNSYEQY

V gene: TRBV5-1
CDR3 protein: ASSLAGRGQKLF

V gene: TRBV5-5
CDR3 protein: ASSPLMGGLGYGYT

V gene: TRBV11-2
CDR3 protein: ASSTRSGGDESQKLF

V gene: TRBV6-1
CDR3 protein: ASRALSGEYNEQF

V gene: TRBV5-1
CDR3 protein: ASTGTGYEQY

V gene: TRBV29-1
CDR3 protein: SAAHGRRDNEQF

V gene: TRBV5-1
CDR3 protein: ASSLASTGWHTQY

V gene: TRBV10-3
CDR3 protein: AITRTGNEQY

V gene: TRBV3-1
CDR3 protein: ASSPYGTSGGNEQF

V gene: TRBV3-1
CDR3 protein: ASSQGALFNSPLH

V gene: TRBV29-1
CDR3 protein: SVEGVSAGEKGYT

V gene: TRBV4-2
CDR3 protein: ASSQGPGSGGLYEQY

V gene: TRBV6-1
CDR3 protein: ASSKSRYEQY

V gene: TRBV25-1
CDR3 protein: ASSSRVAEQY

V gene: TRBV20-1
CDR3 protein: SARNPGLAGGRGPNEQF